The 5 T cell receptor beta chains reported below all come from one sample, sequenced in a study of blood T cell repertoires in COVID-19. Generated by immunoSEQ multiplex PCR, the TCRdb table keeps only in-frame clones and is missing some. The table records fewer than 250,000 clones, about four fifths of them present only once. The material sequenced was PBMCs or T cells enriched from blood (not recorded which). These receptors were obtained from a woman aged 25 to 39 who had been exposed to COVID-19.

The chain employs TRBV6-5 and TRBJ1-2, with 9 bases identical to TRBD1. The CDR3 is 14 amino acids. Trimming took 6 bases from V and 3 from J; bases not matched to a gene: 5. Germline-derived CDR1 and CDR2 are MNHEY and SVGAGI. The CDR3 is CASRTDRGDYGYTF. CDR3 nucleotides: TGTGCCAGCAGGACGGACAGGGGTGACTATGGCTACACCTTC.

The gene calls are TRBV3-1 (or the pseudogene TRBV3-2) and TRBJ1-1; the D is unclear. The CDR3 has 14 residues. V was clipped by 3 bases and J by 5 bases, with 13 bases between them. From germline, CDR1 is LGHDT and CDR2 YNNKEL (reference sequence). CDR3 loop: CASSHLSSGTEAFF. The CDR3, as DNA: TGTGCCAGCAGCCACCTATCGAGCGGAACTGAAGCTTTCTTT.

V gene TRBV3-1 (or the pseudogene TRBV3-2) combines with J gene TRBJ2-7; D remains unclear. CDR3 length: 14 residues. The germline gives CDR1 LGHDT, CDR2 YNNKEL (reference sequence). Trimming stripped 2 bases from V and 6 bases from J, with 14 bases between. In DNA form, the CDR3 reads TGTGCCAGCAGCCAAAGGCCCGACTCGATCGAGCAGTACTTC. Protein: CASSQRPDSIEQYF.

This clone was seen more than once but under ten times. V and J are TRBV5-8 and TRBJ1-2, with a tentative D call TRBD1 (6 bases). V was trimmed by 2 bases and J by 0 bases, leaving 20 bases between them. Germline CDR1 and CDR2: SGHTS and YDEGEE. CDR3 length: 18 residues. As DNA, the CDR3 is TGTGCCAGCAGCTTTGTGTTGGACAGCTTAATCCCTAACTATGGCTACACCTTC. Protein sequence: CASSFVLDSLIPNYGYTF.

The CDR3 sequence: CSAWDSMNTEAFF. CDR3 bases: TGCAGCGCCTGGGACAGCATGAACACTGAAGCTTTCTTT. The gene calls are TRBV29-1 and TRBJ1-1; 7 bases line up with TRBD1. The germline V gene has CDR1 SQVTM and CDR2 ANQGSEA. Germline trimming cut 7 bases from V and 0 bases from J; bases unmatched to any gene: 5. The CDR3 covers 13 residues.